This is a list of T cell receptor beta chains from one sample in a study of cytomegalovirus exposure and HLA in healthy donors. TCRdb's table, derived via immunoSEQ multiplex PCR, lists solely in-frame clones and lacks some. The sample records under 200,000 clones, 80% to 90% being singletons. Material for sequencing was PBMCs. The receptor source for this set is a woman aged 18-29 years in good health and CMV-seronegative. CDR3s include the opening cysteine and the closing phenylalanine or tryptophan. Clone size is given for some rows only: seen once, a few or many times, or a class if the clone is expanded.

cdr3_aa: CASSLTNTGELFF
v_call: TRBV6-1
j_call: TRBJ2-2
clone_size: few

cdr3_aa: CASSEASGGPDTQYF
v_call: TRBV6-4
j_call: TRBJ2-3
clone_size: many

cdr3_aa: CASSLYPGSGYTF
v_call: TRBV28
j_call: TRBJ1-2
clone_size: once

cdr3_aa: CASSATSGSTDTQYF
v_call: TRBV6-1
j_call: TRBJ2-3
clone_size: NA

cdr3_aa: CASSLTSGEADTQYF
v_call: TRBV7-9
j_call: TRBJ2-3
clone_size: few

cdr3_aa: CASSSGLAGFNEQFF
v_call: TRBV27
j_call: TRBJ2-1
clone_size: NA

cdr3_aa: CASSFPLAGDLAKNIQYF
v_call: TRBV28
j_call: TRBJ2-4
clone_size: NA

cdr3_aa: CASASYPGTDTQYF
v_call: TRBV7-2
j_call: TRBJ2-3
clone_size: once

cdr3_aa: CASSLGASGGNTDTQYF
v_call: TRBV11-2
j_call: TRBJ2-3
clone_size: NA

cdr3_aa: CASSPAAGVFGEQYF
v_call: TRBV19
j_call: TRBJ2-7
clone_size: NA

cdr3_aa: CASSRLTGMNTEAFF
v_call: TRBV4-1
j_call: TRBJ1-1
clone_size: few

cdr3_aa: CAWSVHHGYTF
v_call: TRBV30
j_call: TRBJ1-2
clone_size: NA

cdr3_aa: CATYGSAGGQETQYF
v_call: TRBV6-1
j_call: TRBJ2-5
clone_size: NA

cdr3_aa: CASSLTDRGRAQHF
v_call: TRBV4-1
j_call: TRBJ1-5
clone_size: NA

cdr3_aa: CAIRGEETQYF
v_call: TRBV10-3
j_call: TRBJ2-5
clone_size: NA

cdr3_aa: CASSKGTGPTDTQYF
v_call: TRBV6-4
j_call: TRBJ2-3
clone_size: NA

cdr3_aa: CASSLMRVSEAFF
v_call: TRBV5-1
j_call: TRBJ1-1
clone_size: NA

cdr3_aa: CASSRTGVSPLHF
v_call: TRBV19
j_call: TRBJ1-6
clone_size: NA

cdr3_aa: CASSPQKLAGKDTQYF
v_call: TRBV19
j_call: TRBJ2-3
clone_size: NA

cdr3_aa: CASSPLEVGFAGNEQFF
v_call: TRBV18
j_call: TRBJ2-1
clone_size: NA

cdr3_aa: CASSLNYGYTF
v_call: TRBV5-4
j_call: TRBJ1-2
clone_size: NA

cdr3_aa: CASSLWLTGQETQYF
v_call: TRBV28
j_call: TRBJ2-5
clone_size: NA

cdr3_aa: CASSVSWGRLDGYTF
v_call: TRBV19
j_call: TRBJ1-2
clone_size: NA

cdr3_aa: CASSGGTSGPAEQYF
v_call: TRBV10-1
j_call: TRBJ2-7
clone_size: NA

cdr3_aa: CASSLGGSMAGELFF
v_call: TRBV5-1
j_call: TRBJ2-2
clone_size: NA

cdr3_aa: CASSLGDRDTGELFF
v_call: TRBV7-9
j_call: TRBJ2-2
clone_size: NA

cdr3_aa: CASSDSSGNTIYF
v_call: TRBV6-6
j_call: TRBJ1-3
clone_size: NA

cdr3_aa: CASSLGGTGDEQYF
v_call: TRBV11-2
j_call: TRBJ2-7
clone_size: NA

cdr3_aa: CASRGVAGGRYEQYF
v_call: TRBV28
j_call: TRBJ2-7
clone_size: NA

cdr3_aa: CASSYASRGTQYF
v_call: TRBV13
j_call: TRBJ2-5
clone_size: NA

cdr3_aa: CASSPYGLAGNYNEQFF
v_call: TRBV7-8
j_call: TRBJ2-1
clone_size: NA